A single sample is the source of the 27 T cell receptor beta chains below, sequenced in a study of identifying expanded T cells in peripheral blood (dated by TCRdb to 2018 to 2020). The library was prepared using the immunoSEQ multiplex PCR assay. The table was pulled from immuneACCESS by TCRdb, which kept in-frame rearrangements only. Such tables lose some clones; where checked, under half of the loss comes from unresolved V genes, and the rest has no known cause. The sample includes fewer than 60,000 clones, with approximately 80% observed a single time. 14% of the sample rests with the top ten. The source material was blood. The receptors come from a person aged 18 to 75 in good health.

The V gene is TRBV11-2, the J gene TRBJ1-2; D might be TRBD1 (5 bases). V gave up 0 bases and J gave up 4 bases, with 12 bases separating them. Per the germline V gene, CDR1 is SGHAT and CDR2 is FQNNGV. The CDR3 contains 15 residues. CDR3 nucleotide sequence: TGTGCCAGCAGCTTAGAGACAGACCCTATCTATGGCTACACCTTC. Translated: CASSLETDPIYGYTF.

This clone occurred a few times. The chain combines TRBV4-1 with TRBJ1-3; no definite D call. Germline V gene data show CDR1 as MGHRA and CDR2 as YSYEKL. V was clipped by 0 bases and J by 8 bases, with 11 bases between them. This CDR3 has 14 amino acids. Written as DNA, the CDR3 is TGCGCCAGCAGCCAAGACCCGGAGCGAGACACCATATATTTT. Translated: CASSQDPERDTIYF.

This clone was detected only once. Written as DNA, the CDR3 is TGTGCCAGCAGCTCTGAAATCTACAATGAGCAGTTCTTC. Translating gives CASSSEIYNEQFF. V usage is TRBV11-2 and J usage is TRBJ2-1; D remains ambiguous. CDR3 length equals 13 residues. Per the germline V gene, CDR1 is SGHAT and CDR2 is FQNNGV. V lost 4 bases and J 3 bases, leaving 7 bases between the germline ends.

The chain carries TRBV9 and TRBJ2-5; the D is unclear. CDR3 length equals 15 residues. Trimming took off 0 bases at V and 4 bases at J, with 13 bases between the two ends. From germline, CDR1 is SGDLS and CDR2 YYNGEE. The CDR3 coding sequence is TGTGCCAGCAGCGTAGGTCAGCGTCGAATAGAGACCCAGTACTTC. Its translation: CASSVGQRRIETQYF.

This clone appeared once. The chain employs TRBV9 and TRBJ2-2; D is possibly TRBD1 (5 bases). This CDR3 is 13 amino acids long. The germline V gene encodes CDR1 SGDLS and CDR2 YYNGEE. Between the trimmed V and J ends, which lost 6 bases and 3 bases, there was a span of 9 bases. CDR3 residues: CASNLQDTGELFF. The CDR3 DNA reads TGTGCCAGCAACTTACAGGACACCGGGGAGCTGTTTTTT.

The rearrangement joins TRBV30 to TRBJ2-1, with TRBD1 matching 12 bases. Trimming at V came to 2 bases and at J to 8 bases, leaving 10 bases not matched to a gene. Germline V gives CDR1 GTSNPN, CDR2 SVGIG (reference sequence). The CDR3 extends over 16 amino acids. This CDR3 reads CAWSPGRGTGGYEQFF. CDR3 sequence (DNA): TGTGCCTGGAGTCCCGGTCGGGGGACAGGGGGCTATGAGCAGTTCTTC.

This clone was observed a handful of times. The genes are TRBV11-3 and TRBJ2-3; 8 bases are shared with TRBD2. Trimming at V came to 6 bases and at J to 3 bases, leaving 5 bases not matched to a gene. The CDR3 runs 14 residues. The germline V gene has CDR1 SGHNT and CDR2 YENEEA. CDR3 residues: CASRYSGKTDTQYF. The DNA for the CDR3 is TGTGCCAGCAGATATAGCGGGAAAACAGATACGCAGTATTTT. The full variable domain, completed using reference TRBV11-3 and TRBJ2-3, is EAGVVQSPRYKIIEKKQPVAFWCNPISGHNTLYWYLQNLGQGPELLIRYENEEAVDDSQLPKDRFSAERLKGVDSTLKIQPAELGDSAVYLCASRYSGKTDTQYFGPGTRLTVL.

The V call is TRBV2, the J call TRBJ2-1, with D maybe TRBD1 (5 bases). V lost 8 bases and J lost 9, with 23 bases in between. CDR1 is SNHLY, CDR2 FYNNEI, per germline. The CDR3 contains 15 residues. In DNA, the CDR3 is TGTGCCAGCTGGGGAAGAAGGGGCGGTTCTGGTGAGCAGTTCTTC. The encoded protein is CASWGRRGGSGEQFF.

This chain joins TRBV5-1 and TRBJ2-5, with 8 bases identical to TRBD2. Germline-derived CDR1 and CDR2 are SGHRS and YFSETQ. CDR3 length: 16 residues. The V gene end was trimmed by 0 bases and the J gene end by 0 bases; junction bases not matched to a gene: 4. CDR3 loop: CASSLDTSGYQETQYF. The CDR3 DNA reads as TGCGCCAGCAGCTTGGATACTAGCGGTTACCAAGAGACCCAGTACTTC.

V usage is TRBV7-3 and J usage is TRBJ2-3; 8 bases are a match to TRBD2. The germline V gene has CDR1 SGHTA and CDR2 FQGTGA. The CDR3 loop spans 15 amino acids. J lost 0 bases, V lost 5 bases, and 4 bases had no gene match. The CDR3 here is CASSPGGDSTDTQYF. CDR3 bases: TGTGCCAGCAGCCCGGGGGGGGACAGCACAGATACGCAGTATTTT.

The chain joins TRBV18 to TRBJ2-1, with 11 bases identical to TRBD2. J lost 3 bases, V lost 3 bases, and 4 bases had no gene match. The CDR3 is made up of 16 amino acids. Germline CDR1 is KGHSH and CDR2 is LQKENI. The CDR3: CASSPALAGVYNEQFF. CDR3 sequence (DNA): TGTGCCAGCTCACCCGCACTAGCGGGGGTCTACAATGAGCAGTTCTTC.

V usage is TRBV29-1 and J usage is TRBJ1-3; 8 bases fit TRBD1. This CDR3 spans 12 amino acids. Germline V gene data show CDR1 as SQVTM and CDR2 as ANQGSEA. Trimming took 5 bases from V and 6 from J; bases not matched to a gene: 3. In DNA, the CDR3 is TGCAGCGTTCAGGACAGGGTAAACACCATATATTTT. Translation: CSVQDRVNTIYF.

The rearrangement joins TRBV23-1 to TRBJ2-7; 10 positions match TRBD1. TRBV23-1 belongs to the ORF category, with a function that is uncertain. This CDR3 contains 15 residues. V lost 4 bases and J lost 7; bases outside the gene matches: 10. The chain's CDR3 is CASSLTDRGLGEQYV. Written as DNA, the CDR3 is TGCGCCAGCAGTCTAACAGACAGGGGGCTGGGTGAGCAGTACGTC.

This rearrangement joins TRBV11-3 to TRBJ2-7; D is undetermined. Germline values: CDR1 SGHNT, CDR2 YENEEA. V lost 4 bases, J lost 4 bases, and 5 bases lay in between. The CDR3 spans 11 residues. The CDR3 sequence: CASSSLYEQYF. Written as DNA, the CDR3 is TGTGCCAGCAGCTCTCTATACGAGCAGTACTTC.

The chain recombines TRBV9 with TRBJ2-5; TRBD2 agrees at 8 bases. The length of the CDR3 is 17 residues. Germline CDR1 reads SGDLS; CDR2 reads YYNGEE. V lost 0 bases to trimming and J lost 5 bases; unmatched junction nucleotides: 12. CDR3 loop: CASSVEDGAGGRETQYF. CDR3 coding DNA: TGTGCCAGCAGCGTAGAAGACGGCGCGGGGGGCAGGGAGACCCAGTACTTC. Filled out from reference TRBV9 and TRBJ2-5, the complete variable domain reads DSGVTQTPKHLITATGQRVTLRCSPRSGDLSVYWYQQSLDQGLQFLIQYYNGEERAKGNILERFSAQQFPDLHSELNLSSLELGDSALYFCASSVEDGAGGRETQYFGPGTRLLVL.

The chain is built from TRBV7-6 and TRBJ1-2; 7 bases are shared with TRBD1. The CDR3 extends over 15 amino acids. Germline V gives CDR1 SGHVS, CDR2 FNYEAQ. V lost 2 bases, J lost 5 bases, and 8 bases stayed unmatched. CDR3 DNA sequence: TGTGCCAGCAGCTTATCGACAGGGTCGACTTATGGCTACACCTTC. This codes for CASSLSTGSTYGYTF.

Only a few counts were recorded for this clone. V is TRBV15 and J is TRBJ2-4; D possibly matches TRBD1 or TRBD2 (5 bases each). Deletions cut 0 bases from V and 8 bases from J, with 20 bases between. The CDR3 spans 17 residues. The germline CDR1 and CDR2 sequences are LNHNV and YYDKDF (reference sequence). CDR3 protein: CATSREMGSGPGDIQYF. In DNA form, the CDR3 reads TGTGCCACCAGCAGAGAGATGGGGTCGGGACCCGGCGACATTCAGTACTTC. Full variable domain (rest looked up from reference TRBV15 and TRBJ2-4): DAMVIQNPRYQVTQFGKPVTLSCSQTLNHNVMYWYQQKSSQAPKLLFHYYDKDFNNEADTPDNFQSRRPNTSFCFLDIRSPGLGDTAMYLCATSREMGSGPGDIQYFGAGTRLSVL.

The J gene is TRBJ2-2, the V gene TRBV13; D gene unclear. V was shortened by 5 bases and J by 4 bases, with 8 bases between the two germline ends. Germline loops: CDR1 PRHDT, CDR2 FYEKMQ (reference sequence). The CDR3 length is 13 residues. The CDR3 sequence is CASSVEGTGELFF. Written as DNA, the CDR3 is TGTGCCAGCAGCGTAGAAGGCACCGGGGAGCTGTTTTTT. Together with reference TRBV13 and TRBJ2-2, the CDR3 gives the full variable domain: AAGVIQSPRHLIKEKRETATLKCYPIPRHDTVYWYQQGPGQDPQFLISFYEKMQSDKGSIPDRFSAQQFSDYHSELNMSSLELGDSALYFCASSVEGTGELFFGEGSRLTVL.

The chain carries TRBV27 and TRBJ2-3; no reliable D call. The CDR3 contains 15 residues. CDR1 and CDR2 (germline): MNHEY, SMNVEV (reference sequence). Trimming took off 7 bases at V and 0 bases at J, with 14 bases between the two ends. The chain's CDR3 is CASTSWSSSTDTQYF. For the CDR3, the DNA is TGTGCCAGCACCTCTTGGAGTAGTAGCACAGATACGCAGTATTTT.

The chain has TRBV4-2 and TRBJ1-5; unclear D gene. V was pared by 1 base and J by 0 bases, with 7 bases between. CDR1 is LGHNA and CDR2 is YNFKEQ in the germline V gene. This CDR3 contains 15 residues. CDR3 nucleotides: TGTGCCAGCAGCCAAGTGGAGGGTAGCAATCAGCCCCAGCATTTT. Translation gives CASSQVEGSNQPQHF.

This clone was seen a few times. The chain is built from TRBV7-9 and TRBJ2-1; D is unresolved. V lost 7 bases, J lost 0 bases, and 16 bases lay in between. CDR1 SEHNR and CDR2 FQNEAQ come from the germline V gene (reference sequence). The CDR3 is made up of 16 amino acids. Here the CDR3 DNA reads TGTGCCAGCACTACATGGGGTACCAGCTCCTACAATGAGCAGTTCTTC. It translates to CASTTWGTSSYNEQFF.

Here the CDR3 reads CARGLAGGSDTQYF. CDR3 DNA sequence: TGTGCCAGGGGACTAGCGGGAGGAAGCGATACGCAGTATTTT. This chain uses TRBV2 with TRBJ2-3, with 15 bases matching TRBD2. Germline V gives CDR1 SNHLY, CDR2 FYNNEI. V dropped 9 bases and J dropped 6; count of bases not matched to a gene: 4. CDR3 size: 14 residues. Using reference TRBV2 and TRBJ2-3 for the parts outside the CDR3, the full variable domain is EPEVTQTPSHQVTQMGQEVILRCVPISNHLYFYWYRQILGQKVEFLVSFYNNEISEKSEIFDDQFSVERPDGSNFTLKIRSTKLEDSAMYFCARGLAGGSDTQYFGPGTRLTVL.

The chain links TRBV28 to TRBJ1-2; D unresolved. V lost 8 bases, J lost 2 bases, and 15 bases lay in between. CDR1 MDHEN and CDR2 SYDVKM come from the germline V gene. This CDR3 has 14 residues. CDR3 in amino acids: CASLRGGNNYGYTF. The CDR3, as DNA: TGTGCCAGCCTCCGGGGAGGGAACAACTATGGCTACACCTTC.

CDR3 residues: CASSSGQGNQPQHF. The CDR3 region has the DNA TGTGCCAGCAGCTCAGGACAGGGGAATCAGCCCCAGCATTTT. The chain couples TRBV9 to TRBJ1-5; 9 bases map to TRBD1. The germline V gene has CDR1 SGDLS and CDR2 YYNGEE. V was clipped by 4 bases and J by 4 bases; unmatched bases: 3. This CDR3 comprises 14 residues.

The table lists this clone with a few counts. The J gene is TRBJ2-7, the V gene TRBV27, with D maybe TRBD2 (5 bases). CDR3 size: 15 residues. V was pared by 6 bases and J by 5 bases, with 20 bases between. Germline V lookup: CDR1 MNHEY, CDR2 SMNVEV (reference sequence). CDR3 amino acids: CASSPSGGWIDEQYF. For the CDR3, the DNA is TGTGCCAGCAGCCCCTCTGGCGGGTGGATAGACGAGCAGTACTTC.

The chain couples TRBV9 to TRBJ2-1, with 10 bases matching TRBD2. Germline values: CDR1 SGDLS, CDR2 YYNGEE. J gave up 7 bases and V 4 bases, and 11 bases lay outside the gene matches. CDR3 length equals 16 residues. The CDR3 region is CASSPRGAGGPNEQFF. CDR3 nucleotides: TGTGCCAGCAGCCCCCGGGGAGCGGGGGGGCCTAATGAGCAGTTCTTC.

CDR3 in amino acids: CARLPGGEDTGELFF. CDR3 sequence (DNA): TGTGCCAGATTACCCGGGGGCGAGGACACCGGGGAGCTGTTTTTT. This chain uses TRBV27 with TRBJ2-2; D could derive from TRBD1 or TRBD2 (6 bases each). The ends were cut back, 9 bases at V and 3 bases at J, with 17 bases in the middle. The V gene's germline CDR1 is MNHEY and CDR2 SMNVEV (reference sequence). The CDR3 has 15 amino acids.